Listed here is a single T cell receptor beta chain. These data come from a study of blood T cell repertoires in COVID-19. The protocol was immunoSEQ multiplex PCR, while the TCRdb copy is restricted to in-frame clones and leaves out a portion. The data show roughly 45,000 clones, approximately 90% seen once. This CDR3 comprises 15 residues. This sequence originates from a man between 60 and 75 years old with active COVID-19. The sequencing input was peripheral blood. The V gene is TRBV21-1, the J gene TRBJ2-1; TRBD2 is the table's D call and was not checked against the DNA. TRBV21-1 is marked as a pseudogene. The CDR3 sequence: CASSQPAGTYNEQFF. The CDR3 nucleotides are TGTGCCAGCAGCCAGCCGGCGGGGACTTACAATGAGCAGTTCTTC.